What follows describes a single TCR beta chain. As yet, its antigen is unknown. A sample-barcoded 5' primer and a J-beta primer mix were used in a second PCR of roughly 7 to 11 cycles. Researchers report that each sample yielded at least 2.5 million CDR3-containing paired-end reads. TCRdb analysed the 5' RACE reads with MiXCR anew, one entry per CDR3 protein. The table lists about a million distinct CDR3 sequences, just over 50% of them singletons. This specimen belongs to a study of blood T cells in healthy people across ages. General study findings and limits: Estimated diversity that came from one million T cells was considered an underestimate.

Germline V gene data show CDR1 as MNHEY and CDR2 as SVGAGI. Trimming cost V 5 bases and J 11 bases, with 12 bases left between them. The CDR3 consists of 11 residues. Roughly 10 milliliters of peripheral blood were drawn from each donor. V and J are TRBV6-5 and TRBJ1-1, with D tentatively TRBD1 (5 bases). This receptor was identified in an older woman in good health. Specimen: blood. The CDR3 protein is CASSNGALAFF. The CDR3 DNA reads as TGTGCCAGCAGTAATGGGGCACTTGCTTTCTTT.